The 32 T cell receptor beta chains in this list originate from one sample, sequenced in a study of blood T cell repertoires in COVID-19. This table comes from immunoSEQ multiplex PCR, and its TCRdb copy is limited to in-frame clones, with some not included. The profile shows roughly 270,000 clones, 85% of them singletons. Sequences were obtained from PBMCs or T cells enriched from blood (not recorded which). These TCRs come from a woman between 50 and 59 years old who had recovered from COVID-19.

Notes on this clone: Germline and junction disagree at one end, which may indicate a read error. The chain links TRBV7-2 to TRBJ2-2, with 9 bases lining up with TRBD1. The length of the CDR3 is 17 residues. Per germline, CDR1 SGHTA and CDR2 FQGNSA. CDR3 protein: CASSLELQGAKTGELFF. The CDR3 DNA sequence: TGTGCCAGCAGCTTAGAGTTACAGGGGGCGAAGACCGGGGAGCTGTTTTTT.

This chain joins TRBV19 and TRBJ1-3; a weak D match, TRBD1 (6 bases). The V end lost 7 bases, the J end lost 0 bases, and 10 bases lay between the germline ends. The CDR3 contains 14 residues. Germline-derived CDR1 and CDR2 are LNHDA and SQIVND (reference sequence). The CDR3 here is CASNRDTSGNTIYF. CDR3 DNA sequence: TGTGCCAGTAATCGGGACACCTCTGGAAACACCATATATTTT.

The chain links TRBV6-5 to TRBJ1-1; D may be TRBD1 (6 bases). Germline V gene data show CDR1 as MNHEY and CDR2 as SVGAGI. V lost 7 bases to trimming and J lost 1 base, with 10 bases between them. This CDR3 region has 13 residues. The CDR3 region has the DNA TGTGCCAGCACGCCAGGGGCGAACACTGAAGCTTTCTTT. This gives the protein CASTPGANTEAFF.

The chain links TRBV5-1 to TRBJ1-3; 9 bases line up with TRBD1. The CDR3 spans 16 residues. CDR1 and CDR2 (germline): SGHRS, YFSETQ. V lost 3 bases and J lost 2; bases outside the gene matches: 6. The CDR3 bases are TGCGCCAGCAGCTCAACCGGGACAGGGACTGGAAACACCATATATTTT. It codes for CASSSTGTGTGNTIYF. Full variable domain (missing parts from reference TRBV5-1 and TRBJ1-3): KAGVTQTPRYLIKTRGQQVTLSCSPISGHRSVSWYQQTPGQGLQFLFEYFSETQRNKGNFPGRFSGRQFSNSRSEMNVSTLELGDSALYLCASSSTGTGTGNTIYFGEGSWLTVV.

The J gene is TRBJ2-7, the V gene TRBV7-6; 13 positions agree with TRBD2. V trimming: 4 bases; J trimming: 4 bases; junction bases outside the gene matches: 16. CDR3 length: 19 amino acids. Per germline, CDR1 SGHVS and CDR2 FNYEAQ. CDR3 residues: CASSWGQGTGLAGPYEQYF. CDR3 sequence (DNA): TGTGCCAGCAGCTGGGGGCAGGGGACGGGACTAGCGGGACCTTACGAGCAGTACTTC.

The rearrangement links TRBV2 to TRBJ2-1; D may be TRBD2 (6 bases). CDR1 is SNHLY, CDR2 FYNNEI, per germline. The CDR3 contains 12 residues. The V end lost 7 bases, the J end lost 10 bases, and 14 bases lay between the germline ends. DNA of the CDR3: TGTGCCAGCATCCCTTGGGGGGACGAGCAGTTCTTC. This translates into CASIPWGDEQFF.

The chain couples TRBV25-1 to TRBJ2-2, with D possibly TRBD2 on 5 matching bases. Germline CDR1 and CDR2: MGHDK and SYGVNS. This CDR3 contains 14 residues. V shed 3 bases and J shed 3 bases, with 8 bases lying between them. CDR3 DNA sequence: TGTGCCAGCAGTGACAACGGGGACACCGGGGAGCTGTTTTTT. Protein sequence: CASSDNGDTGELFF.

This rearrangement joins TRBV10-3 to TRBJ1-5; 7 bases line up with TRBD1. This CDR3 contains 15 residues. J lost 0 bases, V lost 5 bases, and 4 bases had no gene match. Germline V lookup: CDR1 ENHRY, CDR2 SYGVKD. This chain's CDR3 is CAISRTGSSNQPQHF. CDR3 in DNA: TGTGCCATCAGTCGGACAGGCTCTAGCAATCAGCCCCAGCATTTT.

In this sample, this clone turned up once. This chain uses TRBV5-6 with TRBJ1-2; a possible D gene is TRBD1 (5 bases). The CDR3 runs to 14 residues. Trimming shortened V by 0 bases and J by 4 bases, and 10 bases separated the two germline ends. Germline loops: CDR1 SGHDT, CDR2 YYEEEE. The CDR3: CASSLGTGFYGYTF. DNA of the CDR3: TGTGCCAGCAGCTTGGGTACAGGATTCTATGGCTACACCTTC.

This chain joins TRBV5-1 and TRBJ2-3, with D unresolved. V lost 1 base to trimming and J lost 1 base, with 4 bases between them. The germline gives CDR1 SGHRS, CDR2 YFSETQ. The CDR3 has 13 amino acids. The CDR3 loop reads CASSLTGTDTQYF. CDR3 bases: TGCGCCAGCAGCTTGACGGGCACAGATACGCAGTATTTT.

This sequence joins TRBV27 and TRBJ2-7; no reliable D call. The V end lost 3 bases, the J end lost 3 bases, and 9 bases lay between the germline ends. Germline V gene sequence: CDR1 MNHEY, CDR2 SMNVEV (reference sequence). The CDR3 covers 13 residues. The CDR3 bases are TGTGCCAGCAGTTTTCGCAGAAACTACGAGCAGTACTTC. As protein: CASSFRRNYEQYF.

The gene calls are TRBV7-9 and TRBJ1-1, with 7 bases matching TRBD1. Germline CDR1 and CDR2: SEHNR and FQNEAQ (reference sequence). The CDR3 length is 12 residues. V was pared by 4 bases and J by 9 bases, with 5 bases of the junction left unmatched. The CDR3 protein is CASSSMGQKAFF. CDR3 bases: TGTGCCAGCAGCTCAATGGGACAGAAAGCTTTCTTT. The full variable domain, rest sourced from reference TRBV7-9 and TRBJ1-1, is DTGVSQNPRHKITKRGQNVTFRCDPISEHNRLYWYRQTLGQGPEFLTYFQNEAQLEKSRLLSDRFSAERPKGSFSTLEIQRTEQGDSAMYLCASSSMGQKAFFGQGTRLTVV.

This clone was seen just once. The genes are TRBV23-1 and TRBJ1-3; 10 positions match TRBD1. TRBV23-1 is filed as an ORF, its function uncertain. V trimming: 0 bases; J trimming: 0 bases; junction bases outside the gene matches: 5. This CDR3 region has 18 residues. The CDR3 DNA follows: TGCGCCAGCAGTCAATCGGGACAGGGGAAGGACTCTGGAAACACCATATATTTT. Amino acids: CASSQSGQGKDSGNTIYF.

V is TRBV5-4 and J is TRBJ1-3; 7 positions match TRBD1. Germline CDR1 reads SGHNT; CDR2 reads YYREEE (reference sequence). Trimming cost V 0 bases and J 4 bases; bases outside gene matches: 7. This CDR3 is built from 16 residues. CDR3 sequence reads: CASSLARTQGGNTIYF. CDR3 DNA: TGTGCCAGCAGCTTGGCCCGGACACAGGGGGGAAACACCATATATTTT.

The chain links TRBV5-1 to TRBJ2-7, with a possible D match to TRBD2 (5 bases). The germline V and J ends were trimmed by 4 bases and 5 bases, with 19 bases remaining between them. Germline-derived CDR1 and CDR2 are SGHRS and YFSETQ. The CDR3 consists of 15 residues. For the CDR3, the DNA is TGCGCCAGCAGCCACCTCTGGGGAGAGAGCCACGAGCAGTACTTC. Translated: CASSHLWGESHEQYF.

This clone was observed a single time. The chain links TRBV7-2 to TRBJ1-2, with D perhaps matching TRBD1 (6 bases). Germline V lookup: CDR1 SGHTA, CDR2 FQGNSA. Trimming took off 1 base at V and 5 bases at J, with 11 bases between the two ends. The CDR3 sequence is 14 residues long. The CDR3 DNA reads TGTGCCAGCAGCTTAGGTACAGGGAGATATGGCTACACCTTC. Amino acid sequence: CASSLGTGRYGYTF.

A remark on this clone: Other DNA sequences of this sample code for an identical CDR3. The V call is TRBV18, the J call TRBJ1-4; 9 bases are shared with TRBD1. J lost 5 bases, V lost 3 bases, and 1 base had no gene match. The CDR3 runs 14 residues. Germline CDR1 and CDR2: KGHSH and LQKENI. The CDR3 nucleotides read TGTGCCAGCTCACCGACAGGGGGGAATGAAAAACTGTTTTTT. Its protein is CASSPTGGNEKLFF.

The CDR3 loop reads CASSETGDGYTF. CDR3 coding DNA: TGTGCCAGCAGTGAGACAGGGGATGGCTACACCTTC. This chain links TRBV6-1 with TRBJ1-2; TRBD1 aligns across 8 bases. The CDR3 loop spans 12 amino acids. Germline values: CDR1 MNHNS, CDR2 SASEGT. V dropped 3 bases and J dropped 6; count of bases not matched to a gene: 0.

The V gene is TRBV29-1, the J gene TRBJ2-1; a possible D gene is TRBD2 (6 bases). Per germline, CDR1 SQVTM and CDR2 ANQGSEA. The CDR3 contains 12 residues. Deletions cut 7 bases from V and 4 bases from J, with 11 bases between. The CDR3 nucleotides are TGCAGCGCTGAGGAGGGTTACAATGAGCAGTTCTTC. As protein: CSAEEGYNEQFF.

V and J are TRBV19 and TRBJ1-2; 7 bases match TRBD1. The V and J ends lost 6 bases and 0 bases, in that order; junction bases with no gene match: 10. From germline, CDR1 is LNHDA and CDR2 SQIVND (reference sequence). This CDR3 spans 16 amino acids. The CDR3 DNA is TGTGCCAGTAGCCGCCGGGACAGCCTTACTAACTATGGCTACACCTTC. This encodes CASSRRDSLTNYGYTF.

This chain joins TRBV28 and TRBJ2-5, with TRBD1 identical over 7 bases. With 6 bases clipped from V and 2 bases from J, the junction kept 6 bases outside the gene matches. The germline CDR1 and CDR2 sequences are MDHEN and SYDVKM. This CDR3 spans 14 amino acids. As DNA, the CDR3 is TGTGCCAGCAGCCGAGACAGGGCTCAAGAGACCCAGTACTTC. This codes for CASSRDRAQETQYF.

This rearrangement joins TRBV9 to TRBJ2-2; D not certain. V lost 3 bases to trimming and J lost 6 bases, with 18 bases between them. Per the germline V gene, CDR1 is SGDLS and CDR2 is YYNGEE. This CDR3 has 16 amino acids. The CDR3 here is CASSEGSHQVAGELFF. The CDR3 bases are TGTGCCAGCAGCGAAGGTAGTCACCAGGTTGCCGGGGAGCTGTTTTTT.

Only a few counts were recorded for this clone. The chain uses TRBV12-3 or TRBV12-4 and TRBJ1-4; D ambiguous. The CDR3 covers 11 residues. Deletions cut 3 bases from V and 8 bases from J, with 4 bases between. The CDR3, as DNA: TGTGCCAGCAGTTTCGGGGAAAAACTGTTTTTT. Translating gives CASSFGEKLFF.

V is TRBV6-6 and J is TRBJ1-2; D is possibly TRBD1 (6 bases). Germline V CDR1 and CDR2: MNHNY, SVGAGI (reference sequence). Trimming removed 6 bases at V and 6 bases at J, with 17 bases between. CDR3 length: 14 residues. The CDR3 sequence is CASSPRGGLNGYTF. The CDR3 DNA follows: TGTGCCAGCAGCCCACGGGGGGGCTTAAATGGCTACACCTTC.

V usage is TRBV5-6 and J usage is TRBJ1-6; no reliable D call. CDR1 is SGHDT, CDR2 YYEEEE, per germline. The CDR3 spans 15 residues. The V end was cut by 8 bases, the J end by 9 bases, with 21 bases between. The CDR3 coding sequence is TGTGCCAGTTCCCGTAACGCGAGGCAGCCTTCACCCCTCCACTTT. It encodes CASSRNARQPSPLHF. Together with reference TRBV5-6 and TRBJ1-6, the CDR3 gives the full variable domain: DAGVTQSPTHLIKTRGQQVTLRCSPKSGHDTVSWYQQALGQGPQFIFQYYEEEERQRGNFPDRFSGHQFPNYSSELNVNALLLGDSALYLCASSRNARQPSPLHFGNGTRLTVT.

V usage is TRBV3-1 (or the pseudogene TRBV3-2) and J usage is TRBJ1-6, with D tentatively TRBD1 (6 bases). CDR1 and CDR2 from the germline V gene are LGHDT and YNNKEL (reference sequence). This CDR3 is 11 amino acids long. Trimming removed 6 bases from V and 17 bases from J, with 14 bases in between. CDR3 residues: CASSQTGLFHF. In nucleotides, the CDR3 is TGTGCCAGCAGTCAGACAGGACTCTTCCACTTT.

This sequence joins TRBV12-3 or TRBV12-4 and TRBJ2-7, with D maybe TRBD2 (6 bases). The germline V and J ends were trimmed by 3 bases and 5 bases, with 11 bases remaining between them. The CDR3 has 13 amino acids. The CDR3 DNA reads TGTGCCAGCAGTTTTGGGGGGTTCAACGAGCAGTACTTC. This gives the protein CASSFGGFNEQYF.

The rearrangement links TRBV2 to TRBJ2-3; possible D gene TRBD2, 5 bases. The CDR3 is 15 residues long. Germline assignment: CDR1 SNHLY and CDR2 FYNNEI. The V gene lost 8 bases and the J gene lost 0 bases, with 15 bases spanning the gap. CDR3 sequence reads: CASQRLPRSTDTQYF. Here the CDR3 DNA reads TGTGCCAGCCAAAGACTACCACGGAGCACAGATACGCAGTATTTT.

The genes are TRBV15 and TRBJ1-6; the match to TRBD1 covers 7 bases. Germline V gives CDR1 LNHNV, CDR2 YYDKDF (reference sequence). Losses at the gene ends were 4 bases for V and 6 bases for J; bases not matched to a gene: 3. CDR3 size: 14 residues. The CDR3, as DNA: TGTGCCACCAGCATAGACAGGGTTAATTCACCCCTCCACTTT. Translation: CATSIDRVNSPLHF.

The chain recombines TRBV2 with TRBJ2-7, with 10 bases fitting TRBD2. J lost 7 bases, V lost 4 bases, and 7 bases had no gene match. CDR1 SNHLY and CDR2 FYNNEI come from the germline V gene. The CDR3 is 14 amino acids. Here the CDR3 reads CASSVLAGVREQYF. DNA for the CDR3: TGTGCCAGCAGTGTGCTAGCGGGAGTGAGAGAGCAGTACTTC.

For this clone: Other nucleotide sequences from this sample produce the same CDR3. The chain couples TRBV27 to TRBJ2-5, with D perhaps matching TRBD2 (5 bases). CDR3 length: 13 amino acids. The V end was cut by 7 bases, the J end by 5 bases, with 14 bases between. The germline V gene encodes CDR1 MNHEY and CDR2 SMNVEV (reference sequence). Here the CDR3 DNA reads TGTGCCAGCACCTCAAGAGGAGGCGAGACCCAGTACTTC. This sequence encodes CASTSRGGETQYF.

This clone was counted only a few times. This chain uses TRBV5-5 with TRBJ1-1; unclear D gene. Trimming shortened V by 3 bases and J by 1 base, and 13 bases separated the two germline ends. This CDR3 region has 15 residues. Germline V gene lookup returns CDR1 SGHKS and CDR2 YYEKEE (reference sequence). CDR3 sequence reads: CASSSRGEGNTEAFF. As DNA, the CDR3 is TGTGCCAGCAGCTCCCGGGGAGAGGGGAACACTGAAGCTTTCTTT.